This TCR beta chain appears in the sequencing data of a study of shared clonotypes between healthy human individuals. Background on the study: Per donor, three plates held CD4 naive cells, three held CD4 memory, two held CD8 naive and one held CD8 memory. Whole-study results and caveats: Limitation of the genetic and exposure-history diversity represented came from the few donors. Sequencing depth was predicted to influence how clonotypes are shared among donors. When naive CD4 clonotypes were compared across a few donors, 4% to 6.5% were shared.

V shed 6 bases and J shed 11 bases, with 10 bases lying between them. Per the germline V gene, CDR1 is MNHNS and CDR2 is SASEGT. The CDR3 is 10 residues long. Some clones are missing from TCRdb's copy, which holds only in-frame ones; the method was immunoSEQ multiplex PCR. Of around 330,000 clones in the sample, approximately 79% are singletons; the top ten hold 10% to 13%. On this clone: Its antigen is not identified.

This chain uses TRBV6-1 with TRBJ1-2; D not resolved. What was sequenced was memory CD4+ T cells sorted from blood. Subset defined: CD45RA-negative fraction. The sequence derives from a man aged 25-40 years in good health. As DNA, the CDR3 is TGTGCCAGCAGCCTCATAATTTACACCTTC. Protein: CASSLIIYTF.